A selection of T cell receptor beta chains follows, all from one sample in a study of T cells after yellow fever vaccination. TCRdb processed the 5' RACE reads anew with MiXCR; each CDR3 protein has one entry. The sample has about 400,000 distinct CDR3 sequences, around 6.5% seen once. Sequencing used PBMCs, obtained 5 days after the yellow fever booster vaccination. The receptors shown here come from a man aged 25 to 40 who received the YFV17D yellow fever vaccine. The CDR3 runs from the conserved cysteine through the conserved F or W. Clone size, where shown, is once, few, many, or a class for clones that have expanded.

cdr3_aa: CASRGGNYGTQRTDTQYF
clone_size: -
v_call: TRBV6-1

cdr3_aa: CASTRGQGDEQYF
clone_size: many
v_call: TRBV12-3/TRBV12-4

cdr3_aa: CSAKLYRVGGANVLTF
clone_size: few
v_call: TRBV20-1

cdr3_aa: CASSLRGQSAGFLSF
clone_size: many
v_call: TRBV7-2

cdr3_aa: CSASETGSSYNEQFF
clone_size: few
v_call: TRBV20-1

cdr3_aa: CASSVEAAGNNNEQFF
clone_size: few
v_call: TRBV9

cdr3_aa: CASSPVLPLEQFF
clone_size: many
v_call: TRBV14

cdr3_aa: CSVEGTEYEQYF
clone_size: -
v_call: TRBV29-1

cdr3_aa: CATQRQGQETQYF
clone_size: many
v_call: TRBV12-3/TRBV12-4

cdr3_aa: CASSLLAGGEGGTDTQYF
clone_size: -
v_call: TRBV12-3/TRBV12-4

cdr3_aa: CSVIGLAGVEEQYF
clone_size: few
v_call: TRBV29-1

cdr3_aa: CASSERGQGNQPQHF
clone_size: many
v_call: TRBV10-2

cdr3_aa: CSAIRGTSRQETQYF
clone_size: few
v_call: TRBV20-1

cdr3_aa: CAISELAATYEQYF
clone_size: few
v_call: TRBV10-3

cdr3_aa: CASSSRVLQETQYF
clone_size: many
v_call: TRBV4-2

cdr3_aa: CASSLGLAGDLGTGELFF
clone_size: once
v_call: TRBV7-3

cdr3_aa: CATSLSGAYNEQFF
clone_size: few
v_call: TRBV24-1

cdr3_aa: CASTTSGTSSYEQYF
clone_size: many
v_call: TRBV12-3/TRBV12-4

cdr3_aa: CASSFGTGSSGANVLTF
clone_size: few
v_call: TRBV12-3/TRBV12-4

cdr3_aa: CASSSGGTGSYEQYF
clone_size: many
v_call: TRBV18

cdr3_aa: CASSQGVAGPTYEQYF
clone_size: many
v_call: TRBV7-9

cdr3_aa: CASSPSGTLFF
clone_size: many
v_call: TRBV6-5

cdr3_aa: CSAKLAGEEFF
clone_size: few
v_call: TRBV20-1

cdr3_aa: CSVLLLNEQFF
clone_size: many
v_call: TRBV29-1

cdr3_aa: CASSKGLASNEQFF
clone_size: few
v_call: TRBV6-1

cdr3_aa: CASSLHGAGVRETQYF
clone_size: -
v_call: TRBV7-2

cdr3_aa: CASSREGQETQYF
clone_size: many
v_call: TRBV19

cdr3_aa: CASRTSGGNYNEQFF
clone_size: many
v_call: TRBV27

cdr3_aa: CASSTKTGLGYTF
clone_size: few
v_call: TRBV7-3

cdr3_aa: CAITGNSDTQYF
clone_size: -
v_call: TRBV10-3

cdr3_aa: CASRLDSATGQYF
clone_size: -
v_call: TRBV28

cdr3_aa: CASSLTSGTSTVVLNTQYF
clone_size: many
v_call: TRBV6-4

cdr3_aa: CASLAGEGDTQYF
clone_size: many
v_call: TRBV10-2

cdr3_aa: CATSYLGYGYTF
clone_size: -
v_call: TRBV15

cdr3_aa: CASTAGGPSYEQYF
clone_size: -
v_call: TRBV19

cdr3_aa: CASSLVAGHSSEQYF
clone_size: many
v_call: TRBV7-2

cdr3_aa: CAISEVYSGANVLTF
clone_size: few
v_call: TRBV10-3

cdr3_aa: CSAPPGGRLAGSYEQYF
clone_size: few
v_call: TRBV20-1

cdr3_aa: CASRLPHVGLHEQFF
clone_size: few
v_call: TRBV6-1

cdr3_aa: CASSKRLALRYEQYF
clone_size: -
v_call: TRBV6-4

cdr3_aa: CASSPENRELFF
clone_size: many
v_call: TRBV5-1

cdr3_aa: CASSSIAGRSYNEQFF
clone_size: many
v_call: TRBV5-1

cdr3_aa: CASRVDRANTGELFF
clone_size: many
v_call: TRBV28

cdr3_aa: CASSLRGGQGKNIQYF
clone_size: few
v_call: TRBV7-2

cdr3_aa: CASSRAGGANVLTF
clone_size: -
v_call: TRBV6-2/TRBV6-3

cdr3_aa: CASKNGRAQYF
clone_size: many
v_call: TRBV12-3/TRBV12-4

cdr3_aa: CASSLGRGNEQFF
clone_size: many
v_call: TRBV12-3/TRBV12-4

cdr3_aa: CASSSSGHRTGELFF
clone_size: -
v_call: TRBV7-2

cdr3_aa: CATRTSDDTQYF
clone_size: -
v_call: TRBV10-3

cdr3_aa: CASSSTENYGYTF
clone_size: few
v_call: TRBV12-3/TRBV12-4

cdr3_aa: CASSPSGTSGNHEQFF
clone_size: -
v_call: TRBV4-2

cdr3_aa: CASSYSKLGRDIQYF
clone_size: -
v_call: TRBV6-5

cdr3_aa: CASSPEDKPYEQYF
clone_size: few
v_call: TRBV7-9

cdr3_aa: CASSVEASSLSADTQYF
clone_size: -
v_call: TRBV9

cdr3_aa: CASSARQETQYF
clone_size: -
v_call: TRBV3-1

cdr3_aa: CSVVAGDARGDTQYF
clone_size: -
v_call: TRBV29-1

cdr3_aa: CASSLAGGGGRETQYF
clone_size: -
v_call: TRBV7-2

cdr3_aa: CASSGPSGANVLTF
clone_size: few
v_call: TRBV9

cdr3_aa: CASSPLASGDNEQFF
clone_size: -
v_call: TRBV18